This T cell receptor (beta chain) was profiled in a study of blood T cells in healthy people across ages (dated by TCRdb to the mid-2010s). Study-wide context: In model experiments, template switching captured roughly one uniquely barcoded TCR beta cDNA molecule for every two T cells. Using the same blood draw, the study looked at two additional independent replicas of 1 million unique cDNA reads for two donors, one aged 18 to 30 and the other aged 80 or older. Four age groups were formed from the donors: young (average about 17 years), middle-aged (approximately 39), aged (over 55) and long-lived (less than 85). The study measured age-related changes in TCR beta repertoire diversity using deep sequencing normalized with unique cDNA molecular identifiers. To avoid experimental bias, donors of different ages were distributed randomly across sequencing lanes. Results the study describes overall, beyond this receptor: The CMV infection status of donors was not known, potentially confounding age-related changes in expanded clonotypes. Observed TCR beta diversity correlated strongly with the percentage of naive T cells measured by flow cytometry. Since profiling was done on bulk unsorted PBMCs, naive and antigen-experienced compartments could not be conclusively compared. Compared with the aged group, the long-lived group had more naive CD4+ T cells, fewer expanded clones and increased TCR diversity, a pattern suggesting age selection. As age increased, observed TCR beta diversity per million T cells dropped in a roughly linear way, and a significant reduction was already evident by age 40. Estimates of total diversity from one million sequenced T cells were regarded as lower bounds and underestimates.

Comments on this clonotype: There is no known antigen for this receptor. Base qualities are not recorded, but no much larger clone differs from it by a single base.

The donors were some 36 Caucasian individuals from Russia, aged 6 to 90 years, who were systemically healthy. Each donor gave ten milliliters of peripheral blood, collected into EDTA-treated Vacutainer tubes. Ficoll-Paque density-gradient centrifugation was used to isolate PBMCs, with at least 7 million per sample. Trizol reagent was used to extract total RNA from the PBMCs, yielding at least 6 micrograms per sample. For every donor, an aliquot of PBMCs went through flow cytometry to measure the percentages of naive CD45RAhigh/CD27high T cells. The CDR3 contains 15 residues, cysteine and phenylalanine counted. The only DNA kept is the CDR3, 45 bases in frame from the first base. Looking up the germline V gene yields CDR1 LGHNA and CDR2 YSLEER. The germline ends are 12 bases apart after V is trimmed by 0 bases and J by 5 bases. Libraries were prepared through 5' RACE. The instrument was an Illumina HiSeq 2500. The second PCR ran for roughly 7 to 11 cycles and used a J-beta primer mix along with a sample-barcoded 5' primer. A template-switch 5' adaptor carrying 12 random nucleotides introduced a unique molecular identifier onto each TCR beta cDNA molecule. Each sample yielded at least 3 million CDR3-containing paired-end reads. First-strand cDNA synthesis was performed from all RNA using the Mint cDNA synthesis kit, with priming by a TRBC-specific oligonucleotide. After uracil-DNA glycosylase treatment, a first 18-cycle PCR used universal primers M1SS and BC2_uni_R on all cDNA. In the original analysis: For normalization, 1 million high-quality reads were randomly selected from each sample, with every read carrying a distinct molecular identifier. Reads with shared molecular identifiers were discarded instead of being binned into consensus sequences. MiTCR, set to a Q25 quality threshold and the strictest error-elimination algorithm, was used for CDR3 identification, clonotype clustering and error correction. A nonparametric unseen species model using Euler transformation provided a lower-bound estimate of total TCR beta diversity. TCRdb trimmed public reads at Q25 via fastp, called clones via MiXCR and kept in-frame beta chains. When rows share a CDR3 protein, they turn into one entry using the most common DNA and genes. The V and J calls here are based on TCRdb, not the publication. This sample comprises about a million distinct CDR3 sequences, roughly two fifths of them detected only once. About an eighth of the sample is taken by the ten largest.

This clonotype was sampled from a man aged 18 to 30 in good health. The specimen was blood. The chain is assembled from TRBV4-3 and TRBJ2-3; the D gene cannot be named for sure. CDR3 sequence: CASSQERSSEDTQYF. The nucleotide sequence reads TGCGCCAGCAGCCAAGAGCGGAGCTCCGAAGATACGCAGTATTTT.